The clone carrying this TCR beta chain occurred many times. Its matching antigen is unknown. The data belong to a study of T cells after yellow fever vaccination. Study-level information: Some fractions had low cell numbers, and these were prepared with SMART-Seq v4 Ultra Low Input.

The study made its TCR cDNA through 5'RACE template switching. That step introduced a universal primer site along with UMIs. TCRdb redid the calling of the 5' RACE reads with MiXCR, one entry per CDR3 protein. This sample has a few hundred thousand distinct CDR3 sequences, with about 15% found just once. Study-level points and caveats: Boosting was followed by the reappearance of most primary-vaccination clones (roughly 96% CD4, 85% to 90% CD8).

V shed 3 bases, J shed 1 base, and the junction held 10 bases outside the gene matches. CDR3 length: 19 amino acids. CDR1 is MDHEN and CDR2 is SYDVKM in the germline V gene. This TCR was recovered from a man between 18 and 35 years old who received the YFV17D yellow fever vaccine. This specimen consisted of PBMCs, obtained around 5 days after the first yellow fever vaccination. The rearrangement links TRBV28 to TRBJ2-1, with 12 positions matching TRBD2. CDR3 loop: CASSFLELAGGTSYNEQFF. CDR3 sequence (DNA): TGTGCCAGCAGTTTTTTGGAACTAGCGGGGGGAACGTCCTACAATGAGCAGTTCTTC.